This T cell receptor beta chain was recovered during a study of blood T cell repertoires in COVID-19. Study summary: Samples representing acute and convalescent COVID-19 were sourced from the United States, Italy and Spain.

The assay was immunoSEQ multiplex PCR, and TCRdb's table has in-frame clones only and misses some. This table holds about 230,000 clones, approximately 90% found once. Trimming removed 3 bases at V and 0 bases at J, with 9 bases between. CDR3 length equals 14 residues. The germline CDR1 and CDR2 sequences are SGHNT and YYREEE (reference sequence). The J gene is TRBJ1-2, the V gene TRBV5-4, with D perhaps matching TRBD1 (5 bases). The sequence came from a man aged 30 to 45 with COVID-19, enrolled during active disease. The material sequenced was peripheral blood. The CDR3 DNA follows: TGTGCCAGCAGCTATGACAGAGCTAACTATGGCTACACCTTC. Its protein product is CASSYDRANYGYTF. Supplemented by reference TRBV5-4 and TRBJ1-2, the full variable domain reads ETGVTQSPTHLIKTRGQQVTLRCSSQSGHNTVSWYQQALGQGPQFIFQYYREEENGRGNFPPRFSGLQFPNYSSELNVNALELDDSALYLCASSYDRANYGYTFGSGTRLTVV.